These T cell receptor beta chains were read from a single sample in a study of T cells in Graves' hyperthyroidism and ophthalmopathy. A single record per CDR3 protein comes from TCRdb applying MiXCR to the multiplex PCR reads. The sample holds about 270,000 distinct CDR3 sequences; roughly 22% are singletons and the top ten take around 60%. The sequencing sample was made of blood. Source of these receptors: a man younger than 45 with Graves' ophthalmopathy. Each CDR3 is given with its conserved first and last residue. D genes are given only for firm matches. Where a row states a size, it is once, few, many or the class of an expanded clone; other rows omit it.

many	TRBV6-1	TRBJ1-2	TRBD1	CASSDPGQEDGYTF	TGTGCCAGCAGTGACCCGGGACAGGAAGATGGCTACACCTTC
.	TRBV10-1	TRBJ2-1	TRBD2	CASTSGRAGNEQFF	TGCGCCAGCACTAGCGGGAGGGCCGGTAATGAGCAGTTCTTC
few	TRBV6-1	TRBJ1-2	.	CASNGAANNYGYTF	TGTGCCAGCAACGGGGCAGCAAATAACTATGGCTACACCTTC
.	TRBV6-1	TRBJ1-6	.	CASMSVGSSPLHF	TGTGCCAGCATGTCGGTGGGATCTTCACCCCTCCACTTT
.	TRBV11-2	TRBJ2-7	.	CASSAPNRFRQYF	TGTGCCAGCAGCGCGCCTAACCGCTTCAGGCAGTACTTC
.	TRBV12-3/TRBV12-4	TRBJ1-5	.	CASTLSGHNQPQHF	TGTGCCAGCACCCTCTCGGGGCATAATCAGCCCCAGCATTTT
few	TRBV12-3/TRBV12-4	TRBJ1-2	.	CASSPVEGGNYGYTF	TGTGCCAGCAGCCCCGTGGAGGGGGGTAACTATGGCTACACCTTC
few	TRBV3-1	TRBJ2-4	.	CASSPNNRGQNIQYF	TGTGCCAGCAGCCCCAACAATAGGGGTCAAAACATTCAGTACTTC
.	TRBV27	TRBJ1-6	.	CASSLVGWGPRDNSPLHF	TGTGCCAGCAGTTTAGTGGGTTGGGGGCCTCGGGATAATTCACCCCTCCACTTT
many	TRBV10-3	TRBJ2-7	TRBD1	CAISLYRGFSYEQYF	TGTGCCATCAGTCTCTACAGGGGCTTCTCCTACGAGCAGTACTTC
few	TRBV20-1	TRBJ2-1	TRBD1	CSAKTGGSYNEQFF	TGCAGTGCTAAGACAGGGGGCTCCTACAATGAGCAGTTCTTC
many	TRBV20-1	TRBJ2-5	.	CSAKPAISGQETQYF	TGCAGTGCCAAACCAGCGATATCCGGCCAAGAGACCCAGTACTTC
few	TRBV6-1	TRBJ2-6	TRBD2	CANSERLAGVYGANVLTF	TGTGCCAACAGTGAAAGGCTAGCGGGAGTATACGGGGCCAACGTCCTGACTTTC
few	TRBV7-8	TRBJ1-5	TRBD1	CASSRLGQGYSNQPQHF	TGTGCCAGCAGCCGCCTAGGACAGGGTTATAGCAATCAGCCCCAGCATTTT
.	TRBV12-3/TRBV12-4	TRBJ2-1	.	CASSSDANNEQFF	TGTGCCAGCAGCTCCGACGCGAACAATGAGCAGTTCTTC
.	TRBV2	TRBJ2-2	.	CASSTGTANTGELFF	TGTGCCAGCAGTACCGGGACTGCGAACACCGGGGAGCTGTTTTTT
few	TRBV27	TRBJ1-2	TRBD1	CASSSGTGLSYGYTF	TGTGCCAGCAGTTCCGGGACAGGGTTAAGCTATGGCTACACCTTC
many	TRBV11-2	TRBJ2-1	.	CASSLGGINEQFF	TGTGCCAGCAGCTTAGGTGGCATCAATGAGCAGTTCTTC
many	TRBV28	TRBJ2-7	.	CASSYEQPYEQYF	TGTGCCAGCAGTTATGAGCAACCCTACGAGCAGTACTTC
.	TRBV5-6	TRBJ2-5	.	CASSPLFGDGETQYF	TGTGCCAGCAGCCCTCTTTTTGGGGACGGAGAGACCCAGTACTTC
many	TRBV5-1	TRBJ2-2	.	CASSLETGLANTGELFF	TGCGCCAGCAGCTTGGAGACGGGACTGGCGAACACCGGGGAGCTGTTTTTT
few	TRBV5-1	TRBJ1-2	TRBD1	CASSSGTLTGGEGYTF	TGCGCCAGCAGCTCCGGTACCCTGACAGGGGGCGAGGGCTACACCTTC
few	TRBV10-3	TRBJ2-1	.	CAISDPGVVNEQFF	TGTGCCATCAGTGATCCGGGAGTGGTGAATGAGCAGTTCTTC
many	TRBV6-1	TRBJ2-7	.	CASSEDRYEQYF	TGTGCCAGCAGTGAAGATAGGTACGAGCAGTACTTC
.	TRBV14	TRBJ2-3	.	CASSQTNEGFATQYF	TGTGCCAGCAGCCAAACAAACGAGGGTTTCGCTACGCAGTATTTT
once	TRBV7-2	TRBJ2-7	.	CASSSDYFSYEQYF	TGTGCCAGCAGCTCCGACTATTTCTCCTACGAGCAGTACTTC
.	TRBV6-1	TRBJ2-6	.	CASVQMHSGANVLTF	TGTGCCAGCGTCCAAATGCACTCTGGGGCCAACGTCCTGACTTTC
many	TRBV20-1	TRBJ2-7	TRBD2	CSATLAGVGNEQYF	TGCAGTGCGACTCTAGCGGGAGTAGGTAACGAGCAGTACTTC
few	TRBV13	TRBJ2-6	.	CASSLDTTLAF	TGTGCCAGCAGCTTAGACACGACCTTAGCTTTC
.	TRBV18	TRBJ2-1	.	CASSPPGSIPYDEQFF	TGTGCCAGCTCACCACCGGGATCTATCCCATACGATGAGCAGTTCTTC
many	TRBV28	TRBJ1-1	TRBD1	CASLPGGPNTEAFF	TGTGCCAGCCTGCCAGGGGGCCCGAACACTGAAGCTTTCTTT
few	TRBV27	TRBJ1-6	.	CASRIADRNSPLHF	TGTGCCAGCAGGATCGCCGATAGAAATTCACCCCTCCACTTT
few	TRBV5-1	TRBJ1-2	.	CASSLWGKDGYTF	TGCGCCAGCAGCTTGTGGGGGAAAGATGGCTACACCTTC
many	TRBV24-1	TRBJ2-1	.	CATSDFVGSYNEQFF	TGTGCCACCAGTGATTTTGTGGGCTCCTACAATGAGCAGTTCTTC
.	TRBV4-1	TRBJ2-2	TRBD2	CASSHLGLAGYNGELFF	TGCGCCAGCAGCCACCTCGGACTAGCGGGATACAACGGGGAGCTGTTTTTT
many	TRBV7-3	TRBJ2-3	TRBD2	CASSFAGDLADTQYF	TGTGCCAGCAGCTTCGCGGGGGACCTTGCAGATACGCAGTATTTT
few	TRBV28	TRBJ1-5	.	CASNFGGANNQPQHF	TGTGCCAGCAACTTCGGGGGGGCTAACAATCAGCCCCAGCATTTT
few	TRBV9	TRBJ2-6	.	CASSAQFSGANVLTF	TGTGCCAGCAGCGCTCAATTCTCTGGGGCCAACGTCCTGACTTTC
many	TRBV29-1	TRBJ1-1	.	CSVEWRGLNTEAFF	TGCAGCGTTGAGTGGCGGGGGCTGAACACTGAAGCTTTCTTT
.	TRBV2	TRBJ1-5	TRBD1	CASRTGDSGQPQHF	TGTGCCAGCAGGACAGGGGATTCTGGGCAGCCCCAGCATTTT
few	TRBV11-3	TRBJ2-2	TRBD2	CASSLGELAGVGELFF	TGTGCCAGCAGCTTAGGGGAACTAGCGGGAGTCGGGGAGCTGTTTTTT
many	TRBV28	TRBJ2-4	TRBD2	CASSPERGAKNIQYF	TGTGCCAGCAGTCCTGAGCGGGGAGCCAAAAACATTCAGTACTTC
.	TRBV2	TRBJ2-5	.	CASPRGLQETQYF	TGTGCCAGCCCTCGGGGCCTCCAAGAGACCCAGTACTTC
few	TRBV9	TRBJ2-1	.	CASSASGQYNEQFF	TGTGCCAGCAGCGCAAGCGGACAGTACAATGAGCAGTTCTTC
.	TRBV12-3/TRBV12-4	TRBJ2-5	.	CASSFAGPEETQYF	TGTGCCAGCAGTTTCGCCGGGCCCGAAGAGACCCAGTACTTC
.	TRBV11-2	TRBJ2-2	TRBD2	CASSSRTSGSPSNTGELFF	TGTGCCAGCAGCTCCCGGACTAGCGGGAGTCCCTCGAACACCGGGGAGCTGTTTTTT
.	TRBV29-1	TRBJ2-4	TRBD1	CSVDTPGQESGQYF	TGCAGCGTTGATACGCCGGGACAGGAGTCGGGACAGTACTTC
.	TRBV20-1	TRBJ2-1	TRBD1	CSARGTGGYNEQFF	TGCAGTGCTAGGGGGACAGGGGGCTACAATGAGCAGTTCTTC
many	TRBV28	TRBJ2-7	.	CASREQGRSGEQYF	TGTGCCAGCAGGGAACAGGGGAGGAGCGGCGAGCAGTACTTC
few	TRBV18	TRBJ1-5	.	CASSPTPGHQQPQHF	TGTGCCAGCTCACCGACACCGGGACACCAACAGCCCCAGCATTTT
few	TRBV5-6	TRBJ2-7	TRBD2	CASSYPPGLATTYEQYF	TGTGCCAGCAGCTACCCTCCTGGACTAGCTACCACCTACGAGCAGTACTTC
.	TRBV15	TRBJ2-7	.	CATSRLQGGVGNYEQYF	TGTGCCACCAGCAGACTACAAGGTGGGGTCGGGAATTACGAGCAGTACTTC
.	TRBV20-1	TRBJ2-7	TRBD2	CSARGGLASYEQYF	TGCAGTGCTAGAGGGGGACTAGCGAGCTACGAGCAGTACTTC